This T cell receptor beta chain derives from a study of response to subunit inactivated influenza vaccine. Study-level points and caveats: It was suggested by the authors that few new T cells are recruited by each seasonal influenza vaccination.

This clonotype was recorded a few times. The target antigen is unknown. TCRdb processed the RT-PCR reads anew with MiXCR; each CDR3 protein has one entry. Among roughly 700,000 distinct CDR3 sequences listed, approximately 15% were seen once. The CDR3 runs 14 residues. Germline CDR1 reads KGHSH; CDR2 reads LQKENI. The V and J ends lost 2 bases and 2 bases respectively, with 9 bases between them. V gene TRBV18 combines with J gene TRBJ1-2, with D unclear. The TCR originated in a man aged 50-59 years who received an inactivated influenza vaccine. The material was PBMCs from blood, obtained around 15 days before vaccination. The chain's CDR3 is CASSPKDRNYGYTF. The CDR3 bases are TGTGCCAGCTCACCAAAAGACCGAAACTATGGCTACACCTTC.